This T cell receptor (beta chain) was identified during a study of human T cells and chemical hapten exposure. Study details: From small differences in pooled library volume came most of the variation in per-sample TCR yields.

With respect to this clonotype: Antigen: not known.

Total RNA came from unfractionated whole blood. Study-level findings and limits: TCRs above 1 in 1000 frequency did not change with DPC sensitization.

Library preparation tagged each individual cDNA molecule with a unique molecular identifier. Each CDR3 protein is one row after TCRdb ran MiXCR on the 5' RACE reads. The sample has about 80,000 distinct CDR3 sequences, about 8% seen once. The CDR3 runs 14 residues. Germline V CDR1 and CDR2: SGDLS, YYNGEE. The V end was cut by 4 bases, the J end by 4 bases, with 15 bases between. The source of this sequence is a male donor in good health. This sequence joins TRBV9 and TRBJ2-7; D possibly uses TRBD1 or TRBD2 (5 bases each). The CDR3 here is CASSMGPNTYEQYF. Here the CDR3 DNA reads TGTGCCAGCAGCATGGGACCGAACACTTACGAGCAGTACTTC.